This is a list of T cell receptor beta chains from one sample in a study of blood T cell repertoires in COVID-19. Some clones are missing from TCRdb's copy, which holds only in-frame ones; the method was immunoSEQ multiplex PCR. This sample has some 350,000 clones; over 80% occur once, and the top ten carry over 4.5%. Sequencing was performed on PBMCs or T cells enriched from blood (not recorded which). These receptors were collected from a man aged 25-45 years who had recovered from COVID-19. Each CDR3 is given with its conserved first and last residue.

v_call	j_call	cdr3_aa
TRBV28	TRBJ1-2	CASSPTGHTNYGYTF
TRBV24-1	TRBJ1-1	CATSDDKNTEAFF
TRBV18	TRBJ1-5	CASSPGTPISNQPQHF
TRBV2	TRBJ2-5	CASRTGLTRLQETQYF
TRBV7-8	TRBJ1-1	CASSRRTGGTEAFF
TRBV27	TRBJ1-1	CASSRQGARTEAFF
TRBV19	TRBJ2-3	CASSARTFGTDTQYF
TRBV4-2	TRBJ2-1	CASSQGGGYNEQFF
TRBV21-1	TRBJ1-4	CASSKAEVGRDSPTNEKLFF
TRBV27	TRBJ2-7	CASSLRWQGNEQYF
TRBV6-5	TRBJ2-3	CASSYKRGGVTDTQYF
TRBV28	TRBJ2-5	CASSLPGQAIGETQYF
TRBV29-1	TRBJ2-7	CSVQSGRAYEQYF
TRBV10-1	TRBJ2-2	CASSERTHGGGELFF
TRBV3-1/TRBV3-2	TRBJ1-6	CASSQRGAAYNSPLHF
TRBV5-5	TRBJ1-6	CASSLLWASSYNSPLHF
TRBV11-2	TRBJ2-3	CASSSLTDTQYF
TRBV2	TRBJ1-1	CASSEGVGGLSTEAFF
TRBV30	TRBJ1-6	CASGSRGSPLHF
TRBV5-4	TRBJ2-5	CASRDRVSETQYF
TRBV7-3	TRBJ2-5	CASSFDAGQETQYF
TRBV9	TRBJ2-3	CASSTSGSKDTQYF
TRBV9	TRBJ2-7	CASSLRGTSRHEQYF
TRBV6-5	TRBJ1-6	CASSPAGHYNSPLHF
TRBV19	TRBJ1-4	CASSISATNEKLFF
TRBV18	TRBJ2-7	CASSPRSGGLYEQYF
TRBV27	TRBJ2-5	CASSDRDHQETQYF
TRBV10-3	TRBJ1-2	CAISEDGELVLTF
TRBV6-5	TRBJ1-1	CASSRSLRGSTEAFF
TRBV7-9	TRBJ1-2	CASSARLGQGAVSYTF
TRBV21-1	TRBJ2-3	CASPKGGGAPSTDTQYF
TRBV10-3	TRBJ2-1	CASLQGAENEQFF
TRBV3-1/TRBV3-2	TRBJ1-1	CASSQIGATEAFF
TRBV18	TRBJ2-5	CASSPTGTPETQYF
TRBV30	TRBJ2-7	CAPDVAAGDNEQYF
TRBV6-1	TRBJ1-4	CASSETGGFEKLFF
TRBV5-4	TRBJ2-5	CASSHPGQGGKTQYF
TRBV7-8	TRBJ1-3	CASSPKVGDFAGNTIYF
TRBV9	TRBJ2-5	CASSSDFPGETQYF
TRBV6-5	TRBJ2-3	CASSYSTGTPKDTQYF
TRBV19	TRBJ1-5	CASSLGTGNVQPQHF
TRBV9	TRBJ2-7	CASSPGGPSNEQYF
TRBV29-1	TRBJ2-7	CSVGVGASSYEQYF
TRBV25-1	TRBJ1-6	CASSSNINNSPLHF